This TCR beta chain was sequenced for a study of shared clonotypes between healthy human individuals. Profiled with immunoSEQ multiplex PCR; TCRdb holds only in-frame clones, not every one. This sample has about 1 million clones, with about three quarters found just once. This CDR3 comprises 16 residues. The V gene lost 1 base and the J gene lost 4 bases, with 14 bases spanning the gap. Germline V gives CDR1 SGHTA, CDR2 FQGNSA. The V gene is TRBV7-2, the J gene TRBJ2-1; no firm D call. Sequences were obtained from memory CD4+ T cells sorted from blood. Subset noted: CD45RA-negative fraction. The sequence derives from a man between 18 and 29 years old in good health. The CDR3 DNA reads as TGTGCCAGCAGCTTAGTAGGAGCTACCCGGTACAATGAGCAGTTCTTC. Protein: CASSLVGATRYNEQFF.